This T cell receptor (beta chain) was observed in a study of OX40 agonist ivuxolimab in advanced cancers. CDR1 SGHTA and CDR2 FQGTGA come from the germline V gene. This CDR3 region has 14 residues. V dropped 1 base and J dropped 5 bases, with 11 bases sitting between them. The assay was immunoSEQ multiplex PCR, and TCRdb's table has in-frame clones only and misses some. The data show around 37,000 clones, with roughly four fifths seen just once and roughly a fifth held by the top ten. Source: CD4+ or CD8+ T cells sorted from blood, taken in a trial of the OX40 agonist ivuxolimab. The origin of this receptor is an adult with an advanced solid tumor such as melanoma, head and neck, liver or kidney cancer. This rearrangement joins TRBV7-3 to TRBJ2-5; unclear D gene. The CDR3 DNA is TGTGCCAGCAGCTTAAGAAGGTCGGAGGAGACCCAGTACTTC. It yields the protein CASSLRRSEETQYF. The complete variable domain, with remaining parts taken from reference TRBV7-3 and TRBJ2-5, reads GAGVSQTPSNKVTEKGKYVELRCDPISGHTALYWYRQSLGQGPEFLIYFQGTGAADDSGLPNDRFFAVRPEGSVSTLKIQRTERGDSAVYLCASSLRRSEETQYFGPGTRLLVL.